The 24 T cell receptor beta chains in this list originate from one sample, sequenced in a study of T cells in localized non-small cell lung cancer. Clones were read by immunoSEQ multiplex PCR, and TCRdb kept only the in-frame ones, dropping some. This table holds 20,000 to 25,000 clones, 88% found once. The source was PBMCs, collected before any cancer treatment. The receptors originated from a man aged 35 to 69 with stage II squamous cell lung carcinoma.

J is TRBJ2-1 and V is TRBV6-1; TRBD1 is a possible D gene (6 bases). The V gene's germline CDR1 is MNHNS and CDR2 SASEGT. The CDR3 is made up of 15 amino acids. V lost 4 bases and J lost 6, with 16 bases in between. Written as DNA, the CDR3 is TGTGCCAGCAGTGGGGGGCCCCCCAGGGGCAATGAGCAGTTCTTC. Translating it yields CASSGGPPRGNEQFF.

This clone was found once. The rearrangement links TRBV30 to TRBJ1-3; weak D call: TRBD1 (6 bases). Germline V gene sequence: CDR1 GTSNPN, CDR2 SVGIG (reference sequence). The CDR3 is 13 residues long. Trimming shortened V by 4 bases and J by 1 base, and 8 bases separated the two germline ends. CDR3 nucleotides: TGTGCCTGGAAGGGGGGATCTGGAAACACCATATATTTT. Translation gives CAWKGGSGNTIYF.

This rearrangement joins TRBV27 to TRBJ2-1, with a tentative D call TRBD2 (6 bases). Trimming removed 3 bases from V and 8 bases from J, with 8 bases in between. CDR3 size: 12 residues. CDR1 is MNHEY and CDR2 is SMNVEV in the germline V gene (reference sequence). Here the CDR3 reads CASSFRGYEQFF. CDR3 coding DNA: TGTGCCAGCAGTTTCCGGGGGTATGAGCAGTTCTTC.

This clone was observed a few times. The genes are TRBV25-1 and TRBJ1-5; the D is unclear. There are 15 residues in the CDR3. V dropped 4 bases and J dropped 7 bases, with 17 bases sitting between them. In germline, CDR1 is MGHDK, CDR2 SYGVNS. CDR3 sequence (DNA): TGTGCCAGCAGTGTGGATAGGGTTTCAACCCAGCCCCAGCATTTT. Translating gives CASSVDRVSTQPQHF.

This clone has only a few counts. This chain connects TRBV7-8 to TRBJ1-6, with 7 bases identical to TRBD1. Germline V lookup: CDR1 SGHVS, CDR2 FQNEAQ. J lost 6 bases, V lost 4 bases, and 3 bases had no gene match. The CDR3 covers 14 residues. CDR3 protein: CASSSGQTNSPLHF. CDR3 in DNA: TGTGCCAGCAGCTCGGGACAGACTAATTCACCCCTCCACTTT.

This clone appeared a single time. The chain joins TRBV5-1 to TRBJ2-3; no firm D call. Looked up from germline, CDR1 is SGHRS and CDR2 is YFSETQ. Trimming stripped 5 bases from V and 2 bases from J, with 9 bases between. This CDR3 comprises 13 residues. CDR3 loop: CASRSSTTDTQYF. The DNA for the CDR3 is TGCGCCAGCAGGTCAAGTACCACAGATACGCAGTATTTT. Full variable domain (outside the CDR3, taken from reference TRBV5-1 and TRBJ2-3): KAGVTQTPRYLIKTRGQQVTLSCSPISGHRSVSWYQQTPGQGLQFLFEYFSETQRNKGNFPGRFSGRQFSNSRSEMNVSTLELGDSALYLCASRSSTTDTQYFGPGTRLTVL.

This chain links TRBV5-1 with TRBJ2-1; the match to TRBD2 covers 14 bases. The CDR3 has 15 residues. In germline, CDR1 is SGHRS, CDR2 YFSETQ. With 0 bases clipped from V and 10 bases from J, the junction kept 3 bases outside the gene matches. CDR3 in DNA: TGCGCCAGCAGCTTGGGGACTAGCGGGGGGCGGGAGCAGTTCTTC. Encoded protein: CASSLGTSGGREQFF.

The V gene is TRBV14, the J gene TRBJ1-1; D possibly corresponds to TRBD1 (5 bases). The CDR3 covers 16 residues. The germline V gene encodes CDR1 SGHDN and CDR2 FVKESK. The V gene lost 0 bases and the J gene lost 4 bases, with 15 bases spanning the gap. As DNA, the CDR3 is TGTGCCAGCAGCCAAGAGCTGGGGCGATTCAGCACTGAAGCTTTCTTT. Its protein product is CASSQELGRFSTEAFF.

CDR3 nucleotide sequence: TGTGCCAGCAGTTTTGTGGGTAATCAGCCCCAGCATTTT. Translated, it gives CASSFVGNQPQHF. V gene TRBV27 combines with J gene TRBJ1-5, with D uncertain. V lost 3 bases to trimming and J lost 4 bases, with 7 bases between them. The CDR3 is 13 residues long. Germline V gene lookup returns CDR1 MNHEY and CDR2 SMNVEV (reference sequence).

V and J are TRBV25-1 and TRBJ2-7, with D possibly being TRBD2 (6 bases). The germline V and J ends were trimmed by 3 bases and 2 bases, with 17 bases remaining between them. Germline lookup yields CDR1 MGHDK and CDR2 SYGVNS. The length of the CDR3 is 16 residues. In nucleotides, the CDR3 is TGTGCCAGCAGTGATCAACTGGAGGGGAATCCCTACGAGCAGTACTTC. Amino acid sequence: CASSDQLEGNPYEQYF.

Worth noting for this clone: The germline gene is not matched at one end of the junction; a read error may be the cause. The gene calls are TRBV18 and TRBJ1-3; TRBD1 might be the D (5 bases). From germline, CDR1 is KGHSH and CDR2 LQKENI. The CDR3 is made up of 13 amino acids. CDR3 nucleotide sequence: TGTGCCAGCACACCGGGAAGGGACGACACCATATATTTT. Encoded protein: CASTPGRDDTIYF.

This clone came up once. V and J are TRBV27 and TRBJ2-7; D perhaps matches TRBD1 (6 bases). Trimming pared 6 bases from V and 4 bases from J, leaving 19 bases between. Germline CDR1 is MNHEY and CDR2 is SMNVEV (reference sequence). The CDR3 contains 15 residues. The CDR3 DNA reads as TGTGCCAGCAGCCCGGGTGGGGGACAAAGGTACGAGCAGTACTTC. It is translated as CASSPGGGQRYEQYF.

This chain joins TRBV10-3 and TRBJ2-1, with D tentatively TRBD2 (6 bases). The CDR3 runs to 13 residues. Germline V gene data show CDR1 as ENHRY and CDR2 as SYGVKD. V was shortened by 4 bases and J by 6 bases, with 10 bases between the two germline ends. CDR3 residues: CAISVLGGNEQFF. The CDR3 bases are TGTGCCATCAGTGTTCTCGGGGGCAATGAGCAGTTCTTC.

The chain recombines TRBV7-9 with TRBJ2-1; perhaps TRBD1 as D (7 bases). With 2 bases removed from V and 2 bases from J, the gap between germline ends came to 13 bases. The germline V gene encodes CDR1 SEHNR and CDR2 FQNEAQ (reference sequence). The CDR3 length is 16 residues. The CDR3 DNA sequence: TGTGCCAGCAGCTTATCTCTCAGGGGGGCCTACAATGAGCAGTTCTTC. It codes for CASSLSLRGAYNEQFF.

This chain links TRBV29-1 with TRBJ1-2; 7 positions agree with TRBD1. Germline V gives CDR1 SQVTM, CDR2 ANQGSEA. The CDR3 runs to 11 residues. The V and J ends lost 7 bases and 2 bases, in that order; junction bases with no gene match: 1. The chain's CDR3 is CSEGGNYGYTF. The CDR3 bases are TGCAGCGAAGGGGGCAACTATGGCTACACCTTC.

The genes are TRBV4-1 and TRBJ1-1; D is perhaps TRBD1 (6 bases). Trimming took off 4 bases at V and 0 bases at J, with 18 bases between the two ends. In germline, CDR1 is MGHRA, CDR2 YSYEKL. The CDR3 has 17 amino acids. CDR3 bases: TGCGCCAGCAGCCCCCGGGCAGGGGTGGGTATGAACACTGAAGCTTTCTTT. It specifies CASSPRAGVGMNTEAFF.

The chain combines TRBV6-5 with TRBJ2-7, with a tentative D call TRBD1 (5 bases). This CDR3 has 12 residues. The germline V gene encodes CDR1 MNHEY and CDR2 SVGAGI. Trimming took 10 bases from V and 3 from J, leaving 13 bases between them. CDR3 DNA: TGTGCCACCGTGGGGCAGCTCTACGAGCAGTACTTC. Amino acids: CATVGQLYEQYF.

V gene TRBV9 combines with J gene TRBJ2-2; no definite D call. Per the germline V gene, CDR1 is SGDLS and CDR2 is YYNGEE. Trimming left V 4 bases short and J 5 bases short, with 6 bases between. CDR3 length: 12 residues. Here the CDR3 reads CASSINTGELFF. The CDR3, as DNA: TGTGCCAGCAGCATAAATACCGGGGAGCTGTTTTTT.

The chain is built from TRBV15 and TRBJ2-1; TRBD2 agrees at 10 bases. CDR1 is LNHNV and CDR2 is YYDKDF in the germline V gene (reference sequence). This CDR3 is built from 18 residues. V shed 0 bases, J shed 0 bases, and the junction held 5 bases outside the gene matches. This CDR3 is CATSRDRAGGPSYNEQFF. The CDR3 nucleotides are TGTGCCACCAGCAGAGACCGAGCGGGAGGGCCCTCCTACAATGAGCAGTTCTTC. Full variable domain (outside the CDR3, taken from reference TRBV15 and TRBJ2-1): DAMVIQNPRYQVTQFGKPVTLSCSQTLNHNVMYWYQQKSSQAPKLLFHYYDKDFNNEADTPDNFQSRRPNTSFCFLDIRSPGLGDTAMYLCATSRDRAGGPSYNEQFFGPGTRLTVL.

The chain uses TRBV28 and TRBJ2-7; 8 nucleotides agree with TRBD2. J was trimmed by 4 bases and V by 5 bases; bases with no gene match: 10. The V gene's germline CDR1 is MDHEN and CDR2 SYDVKM. The CDR3 is made up of 15 amino acids. The CDR3 DNA is TGTGCCAGCAGTCGTCCGGGACTAGGTAAATACGAGCAGTACTTC. Encoded protein: CASSRPGLGKYEQYF.

The chain carries TRBV12-5 and TRBJ1-3; unclear D gene. CDR1 and CDR2 (germline): LGHNT, FRNRAP. This CDR3 is built from 15 residues. V gave up 5 bases and J gave up 0 bases, with 11 bases separating them. CDR3 sequence reads: CASGNDTISGNTIYF. DNA for the CDR3: TGTGCTAGTGGTAACGACACGATCTCTGGAAACACCATATATTTT.

V usage is TRBV5-1 and J usage is TRBJ1-3, with D perhaps TRBD1 (5 bases). The CDR3 has 16 residues. In germline, CDR1 is SGHRS, CDR2 YFSETQ. Trimming removed 3 bases from V and 2 bases from J, with 15 bases in between. The CDR3 coding sequence is TGCGCCAGCAGCTCGGAACGGGGGATGCCTGGAAACACCATATATTTT. Protein: CASSSERGMPGNTIYF.

The chain employs TRBV6-6 and TRBJ1-5, with D possibly TRBD1 on 5 matching bases. V lost 5 bases, J lost 10 bases, and 15 bases lay in between. The CDR3 has 13 amino acids. Per germline, CDR1 MNHNY and CDR2 SVGAGI (reference sequence). The CDR3 loop reads CASSIGSGKPQHF. The CDR3 coding sequence is TGTGCCAGCAGTATTGGTTCAGGGAAACCCCAGCATTTT.

J is TRBJ2-1 and V is TRBV2, with D possibly matching TRBD2 (6 bases). The CDR3 runs 15 residues. V was cut by 8 bases and J by 7 bases, with 21 bases left in between. Germline CDR1 reads SNHLY; CDR2 reads FYNNEI. The CDR3 coding sequence is TGTGCCAGCGATAGCGGTCCCTCCGGCGGGAATGAGCAGTTCTTC. It codes for CASDSGPSGGNEQFF. The full variable domain, completed using reference TRBV2 and TRBJ2-1, is EPEVTQTPSHQVTQMGQEVILRCVPISNHLYFYWYRQILGQKVEFLVSFYNNEISEKSEIFDDQFSVERPDGSNFTLKIRSTKLEDSAMYFCASDSGPSGGNEQFFGPGTRLTVL.